This T cell receptor beta chain is from a study of blood T cell repertoires in COVID-19. In the study overall: Italy, Spain and the United States were the sources of the convalescent and acute COVID-19 samples. From T cells, B-cell-depleted T cells, or PBMCs came the material, which was cDNA or gDNA.

The germline V gene encodes CDR1 SEHNR and CDR2 FQNEAQ (reference sequence). This CDR3 comprises 15 residues. The ends were cut back, 5 bases at V and 1 base at J, with 11 bases in the middle. Original handling: How many nucleated cells were present was estimated from reference gene primer amplification. Profiled with immunoSEQ multiplex PCR; TCRdb holds only in-frame clones, not every one. The DNA was the basis for D and trimming; V, J and clone size are from that table. The sample has about 80,000 clones; roughly 85% are singletons. This chain uses TRBV7-9 with TRBJ1-4; D call uncertain. The source material was peripheral blood. The origin of this receptor is a man aged 25-45 years with acute or convalescent COVID-19. The CDR3 loop is CASSIPGGTNEKLFF. CDR3 sequence (DNA): TGTGCCAGCAGCATACCAGGAGGAACTAATGAAAAACTGTTTTTT.